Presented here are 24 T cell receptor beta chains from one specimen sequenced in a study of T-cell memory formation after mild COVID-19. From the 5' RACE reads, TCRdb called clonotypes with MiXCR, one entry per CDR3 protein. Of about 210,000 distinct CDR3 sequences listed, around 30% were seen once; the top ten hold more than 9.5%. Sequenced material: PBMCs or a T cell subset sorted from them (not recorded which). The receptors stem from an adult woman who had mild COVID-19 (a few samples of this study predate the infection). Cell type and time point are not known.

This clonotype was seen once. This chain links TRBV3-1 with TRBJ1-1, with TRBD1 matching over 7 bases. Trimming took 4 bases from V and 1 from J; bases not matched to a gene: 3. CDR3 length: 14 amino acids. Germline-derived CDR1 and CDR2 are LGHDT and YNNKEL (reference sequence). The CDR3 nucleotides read TGTGCCAGCAGCCCTAACAGGGGGAACACTGAAGCTTTCTTT. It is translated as CASSPNRGNTEAFF.

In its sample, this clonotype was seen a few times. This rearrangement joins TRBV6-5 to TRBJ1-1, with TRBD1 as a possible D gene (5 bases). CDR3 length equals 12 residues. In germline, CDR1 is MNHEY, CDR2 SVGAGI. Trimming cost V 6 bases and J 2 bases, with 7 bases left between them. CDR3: CASRTANTEAFF. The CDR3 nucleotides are TGTGCCAGCAGGACAGCTAACACTGAAGCTTTCTTT.

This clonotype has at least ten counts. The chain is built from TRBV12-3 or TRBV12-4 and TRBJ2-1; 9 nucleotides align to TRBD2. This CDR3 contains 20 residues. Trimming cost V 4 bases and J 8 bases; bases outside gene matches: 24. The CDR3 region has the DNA TGTGCCAGCAGTTCAAGCCGGGACAGCCTCTTGCGCGGGAGGGCCTATGAGCAGTTCTTC. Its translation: CASSSSRDSLLRGRAYEQFF.

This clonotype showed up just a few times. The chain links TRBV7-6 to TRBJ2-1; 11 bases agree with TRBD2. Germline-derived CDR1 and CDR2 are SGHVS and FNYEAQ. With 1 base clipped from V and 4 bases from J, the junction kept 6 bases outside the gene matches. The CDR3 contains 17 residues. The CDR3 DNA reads TGTGCCAGCAGCTTAGTAGCGCCTAGCGGGGGGTACAATGAGCAGTTCTTC. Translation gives CASSLVAPSGGYNEQFF.

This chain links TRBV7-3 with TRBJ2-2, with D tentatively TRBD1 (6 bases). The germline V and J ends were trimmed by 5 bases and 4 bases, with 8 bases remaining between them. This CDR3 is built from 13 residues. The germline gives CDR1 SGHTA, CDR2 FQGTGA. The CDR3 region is CASSPTGTGELFF. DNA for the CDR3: TGTGCCAGCAGCCCGACAGGCACCGGGGAGCTGTTTTTT.

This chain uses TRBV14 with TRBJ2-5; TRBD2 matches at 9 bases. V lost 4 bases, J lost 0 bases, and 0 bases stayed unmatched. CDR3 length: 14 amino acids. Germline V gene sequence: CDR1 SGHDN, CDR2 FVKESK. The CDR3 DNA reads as TGTGCCAGCAGCCGACTAGCGGACCAAGAGACCCAGTACTTC. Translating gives CASSRLADQETQYF.

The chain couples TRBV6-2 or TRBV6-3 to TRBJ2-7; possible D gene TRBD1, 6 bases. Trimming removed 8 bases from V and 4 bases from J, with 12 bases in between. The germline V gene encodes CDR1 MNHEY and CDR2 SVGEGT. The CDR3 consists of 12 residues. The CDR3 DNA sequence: TGTGCCAGCTTCGCAGGGGCTTACGAGCAGTACTTC. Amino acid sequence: CASFAGAYEQYF.

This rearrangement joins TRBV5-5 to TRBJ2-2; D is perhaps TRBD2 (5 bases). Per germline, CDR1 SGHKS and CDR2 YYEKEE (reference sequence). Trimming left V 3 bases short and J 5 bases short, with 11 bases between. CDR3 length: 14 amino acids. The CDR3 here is CASSSGLLTGELFF. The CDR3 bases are TGTGCCAGCAGCTCAGGACTTCTTACCGGGGAGCTGTTTTTT.

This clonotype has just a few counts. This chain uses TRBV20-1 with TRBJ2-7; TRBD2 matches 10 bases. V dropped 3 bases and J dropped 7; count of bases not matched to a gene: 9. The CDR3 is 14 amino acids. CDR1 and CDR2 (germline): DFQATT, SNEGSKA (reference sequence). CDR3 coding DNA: TGCAGTGCTAGGGAACTAGCGGGGTCGGGGGAGCAGTACTTC. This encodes CSARELAGSGEQYF.

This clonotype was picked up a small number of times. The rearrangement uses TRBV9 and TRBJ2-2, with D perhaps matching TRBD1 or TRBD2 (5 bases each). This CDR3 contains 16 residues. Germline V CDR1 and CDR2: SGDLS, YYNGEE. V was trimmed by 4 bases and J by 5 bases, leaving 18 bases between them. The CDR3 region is CASSPPTGTGTGELFF. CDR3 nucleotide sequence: TGTGCCAGCAGCCCCCCCACGGGGACGGGAACCGGGGAGCTGTTTTTT.

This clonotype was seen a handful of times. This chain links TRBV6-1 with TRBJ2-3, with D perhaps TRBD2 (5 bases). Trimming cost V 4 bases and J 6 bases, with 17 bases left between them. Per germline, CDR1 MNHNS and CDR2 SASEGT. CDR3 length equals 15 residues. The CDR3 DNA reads TGTGCCAGCAGTGGCCGGGATTTTGGCGATGATACGCAGTATTTT. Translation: CASSGRDFGDDTQYF.

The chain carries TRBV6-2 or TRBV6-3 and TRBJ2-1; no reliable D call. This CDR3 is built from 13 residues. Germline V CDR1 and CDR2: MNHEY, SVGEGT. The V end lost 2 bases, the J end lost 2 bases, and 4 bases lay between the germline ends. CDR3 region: CASSYRPYNEQFF. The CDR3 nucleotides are TGTGCCAGCAGTTACCGACCCTACAATGAGCAGTTCTTC.

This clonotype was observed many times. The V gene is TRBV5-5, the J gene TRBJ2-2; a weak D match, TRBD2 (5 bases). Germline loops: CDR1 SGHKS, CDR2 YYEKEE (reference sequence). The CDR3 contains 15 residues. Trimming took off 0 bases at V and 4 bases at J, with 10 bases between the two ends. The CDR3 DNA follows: TGTGCCAGCAGCTTGGGAGGGTCGGTCACCGGGGAGCTGTTTTTT. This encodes CASSLGGSVTGELFF.

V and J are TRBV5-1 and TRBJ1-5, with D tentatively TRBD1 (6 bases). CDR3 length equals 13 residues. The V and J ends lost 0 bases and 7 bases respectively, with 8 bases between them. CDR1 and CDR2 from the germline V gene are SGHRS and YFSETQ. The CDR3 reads CASSLGQAQPQHF. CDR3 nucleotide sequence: TGCGCCAGCAGCTTGGGACAGGCCCAGCCCCAGCATTTT.

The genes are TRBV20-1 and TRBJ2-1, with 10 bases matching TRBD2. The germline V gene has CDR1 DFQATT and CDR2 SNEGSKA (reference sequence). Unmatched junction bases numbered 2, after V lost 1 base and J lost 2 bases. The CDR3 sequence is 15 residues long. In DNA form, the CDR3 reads TGCAGTGCTAGAGTAGCGGGAGGTCCCTACAATGAGCAGTTCTTC. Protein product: CSARVAGGPYNEQFF.

The CDR3 region has the DNA TGTGCCAGCAGTTATCGGTACACTGAAGCTTTCTTT. Amino acid sequence: CASSYRYTEAFF. The chain joins TRBV6-6 to TRBJ1-1; D is unclear. V lost 3 bases and J 3 bases, leaving 5 bases between the germline ends. The CDR3 runs 12 residues. The germline CDR1 and CDR2 sequences are MNHNY and SVGAGI (reference sequence).

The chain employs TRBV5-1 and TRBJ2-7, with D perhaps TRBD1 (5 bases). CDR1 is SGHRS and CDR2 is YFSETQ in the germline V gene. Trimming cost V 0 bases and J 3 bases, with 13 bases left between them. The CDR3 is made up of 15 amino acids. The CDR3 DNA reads TGCGCCAGCAGCTTGGGCCAGGGTGGTGGCTACGAGCAGTACTTC. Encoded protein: CASSLGQGGGYEQYF.

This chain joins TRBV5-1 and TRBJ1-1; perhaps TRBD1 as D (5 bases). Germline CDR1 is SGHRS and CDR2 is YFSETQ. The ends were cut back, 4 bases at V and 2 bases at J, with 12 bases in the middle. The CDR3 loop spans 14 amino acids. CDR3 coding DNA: TGCGCCAGCAGCCGGGGACGGGGAAACACTGAAGCTTTCTTT. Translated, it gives CASSRGRGNTEAFF.

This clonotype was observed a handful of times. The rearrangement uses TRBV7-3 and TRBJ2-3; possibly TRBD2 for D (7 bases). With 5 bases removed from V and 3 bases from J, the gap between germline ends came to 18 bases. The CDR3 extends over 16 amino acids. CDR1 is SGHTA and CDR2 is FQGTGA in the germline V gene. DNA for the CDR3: TGTGCCAGCAGCCCCCGCTGGGGGGGGCCAACAGATACGCAGTATTTT. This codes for CASSPRWGGPTDTQYF.

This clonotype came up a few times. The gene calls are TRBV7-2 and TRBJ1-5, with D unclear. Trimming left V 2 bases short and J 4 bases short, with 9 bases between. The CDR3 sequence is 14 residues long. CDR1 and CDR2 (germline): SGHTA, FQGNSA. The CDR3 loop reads CASSLYLPNQPQHF. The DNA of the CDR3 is TGTGCCAGCAGCTTATACTTGCCAAATCAGCCCCAGCATTTT. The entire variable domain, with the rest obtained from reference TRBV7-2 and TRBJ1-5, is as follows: GAGVSQSPSNKVTEKGKDVELRCDPISGHTALYWYRQSLGQGLEFLIYFQGNSAPDKSGLPSDRFSAERTGGSVSTLTIQRTQQEDSAVYLCASSLYLPNQPQHFGDGTRLSIL.

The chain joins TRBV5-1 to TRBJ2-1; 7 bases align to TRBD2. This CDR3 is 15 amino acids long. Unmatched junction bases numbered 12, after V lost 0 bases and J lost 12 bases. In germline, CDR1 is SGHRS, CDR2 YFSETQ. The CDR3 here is CASSLDPSGHMGQFF. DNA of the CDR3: TGCGCCAGCAGCTTGGATCCTAGCGGCCACATGGGGCAGTTCTTC. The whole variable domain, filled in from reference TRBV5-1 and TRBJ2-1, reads KAGVTQTPRYLIKTRGQQVTLSCSPISGHRSVSWYQQTPGQGLQFLFEYFSETQRNKGNFPGRFSGRQFSNSRSEMNVSTLELGDSALYLCASSLDPSGHMGQFFGPGTRLTVL.

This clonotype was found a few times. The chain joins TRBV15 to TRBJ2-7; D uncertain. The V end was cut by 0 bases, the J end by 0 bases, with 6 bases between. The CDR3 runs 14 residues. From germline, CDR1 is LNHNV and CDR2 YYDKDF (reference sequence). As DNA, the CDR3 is TGTGCCACCAGCAGAGATCCGAACTCCTACGAGCAGTACTTC. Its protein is CATSRDPNSYEQYF. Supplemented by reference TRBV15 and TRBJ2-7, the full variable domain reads DAMVIQNPRYQVTQFGKPVTLSCSQTLNHNVMYWYQQKSSQAPKLLFHYYDKDFNNEADTPDNFQSRRPNTSFCFLDIRSPGLGDTAMYLCATSRDPNSYEQYFGPGTRLTVT.

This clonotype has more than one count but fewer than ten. The CDR3 DNA reads as TGTGCCAGCAGCATGGTGGGTAACACTGAAGCTTTCTTT. It specifies CASSMVGNTEAFF. This chain links TRBV7-3 with TRBJ1-1; unclear D gene. With 5 bases removed from V and 2 bases from J, the gap between germline ends came to 9 bases. The CDR3 has 13 residues. Germline V gives CDR1 SGHTA, CDR2 FQGTGA.

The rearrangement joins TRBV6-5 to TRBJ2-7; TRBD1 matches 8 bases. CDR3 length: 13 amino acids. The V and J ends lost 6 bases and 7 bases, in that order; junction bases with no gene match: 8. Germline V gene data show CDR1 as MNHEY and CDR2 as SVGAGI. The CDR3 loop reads CASSRDRGREQYF. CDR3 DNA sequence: TGTGCCAGCAGCCGCGACAGGGGTCGTGAGCAGTACTTC.